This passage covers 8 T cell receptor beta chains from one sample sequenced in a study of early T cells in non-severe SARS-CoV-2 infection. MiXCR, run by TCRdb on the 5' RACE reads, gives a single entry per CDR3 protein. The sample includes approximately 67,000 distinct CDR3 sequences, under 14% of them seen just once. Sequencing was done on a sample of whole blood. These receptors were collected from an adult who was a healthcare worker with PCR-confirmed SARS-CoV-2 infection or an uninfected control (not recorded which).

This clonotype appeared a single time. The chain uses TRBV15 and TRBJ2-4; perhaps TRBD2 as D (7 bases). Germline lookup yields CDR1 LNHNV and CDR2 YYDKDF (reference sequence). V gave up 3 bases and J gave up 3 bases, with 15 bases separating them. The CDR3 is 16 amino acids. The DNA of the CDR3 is TGTGCCACCAGCAGGCCCGGGGGGCGAGGCAAAAACATTCAGTACTTC. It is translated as CATSRPGGRGKNIQYF.

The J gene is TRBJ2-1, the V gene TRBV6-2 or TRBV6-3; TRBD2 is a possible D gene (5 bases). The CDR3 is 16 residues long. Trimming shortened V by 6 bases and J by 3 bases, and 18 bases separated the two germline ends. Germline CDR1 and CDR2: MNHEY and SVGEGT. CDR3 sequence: CASRPLDLSNYNEQFF. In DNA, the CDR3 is TGTGCCAGCAGGCCACTAGATCTTTCGAACTACAATGAGCAGTTCTTC.

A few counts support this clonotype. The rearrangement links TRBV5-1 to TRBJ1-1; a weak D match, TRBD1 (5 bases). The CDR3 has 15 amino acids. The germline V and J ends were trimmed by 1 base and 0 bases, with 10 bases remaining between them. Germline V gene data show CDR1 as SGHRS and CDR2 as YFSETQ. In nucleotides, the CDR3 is TGCGCCAGCAGCTTGCGACAGTCCATGAACACTGAAGCTTTCTTT. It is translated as CASSLRQSMNTEAFF.

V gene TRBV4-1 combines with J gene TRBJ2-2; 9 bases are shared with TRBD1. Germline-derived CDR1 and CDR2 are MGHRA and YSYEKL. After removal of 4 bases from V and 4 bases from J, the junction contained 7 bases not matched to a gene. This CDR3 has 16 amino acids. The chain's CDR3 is CASSLAWTGVTGELFF. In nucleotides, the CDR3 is TGCGCCAGCAGCCTCGCATGGACAGGGGTCACCGGGGAGCTGTTTTTT.

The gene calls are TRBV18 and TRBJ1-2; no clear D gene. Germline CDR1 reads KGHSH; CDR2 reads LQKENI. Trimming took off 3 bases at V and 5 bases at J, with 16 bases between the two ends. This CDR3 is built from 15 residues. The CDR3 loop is CASSPVVGGIYGYTF. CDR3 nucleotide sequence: TGTGCCAGCTCACCGGTTGTCGGAGGCATATATGGCTACACCTTC.

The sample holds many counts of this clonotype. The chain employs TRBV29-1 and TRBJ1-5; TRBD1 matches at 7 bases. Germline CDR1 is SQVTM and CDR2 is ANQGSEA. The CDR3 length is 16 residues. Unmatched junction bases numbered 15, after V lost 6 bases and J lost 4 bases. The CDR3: CSVATGTTGLNQPQHF. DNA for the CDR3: TGCAGCGTCGCAACCGGGACGACAGGGTTAAATCAGCCCCAGCATTTT.

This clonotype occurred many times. CDR3 in amino acids: CATSDWRIGETQYF. DNA of the CDR3: TGTGCCACCAGTGATTGGAGGATCGGAGAGACCCAGTACTTC. The rearrangement uses TRBV24-1 and TRBJ2-5; maybe TRBD2 (5 bases). Trimming removed 2 bases at V and 4 bases at J, with 10 bases between. Germline V gives CDR1 KGHDR, CDR2 SFDVKD. The CDR3 runs 14 residues.

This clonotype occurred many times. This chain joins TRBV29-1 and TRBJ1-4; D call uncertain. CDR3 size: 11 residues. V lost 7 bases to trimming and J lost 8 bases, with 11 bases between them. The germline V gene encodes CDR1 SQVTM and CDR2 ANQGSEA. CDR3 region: CSGQTGEKLFF. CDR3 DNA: TGCAGCGGACAAACGGGAGAAAAACTGTTTTTT.